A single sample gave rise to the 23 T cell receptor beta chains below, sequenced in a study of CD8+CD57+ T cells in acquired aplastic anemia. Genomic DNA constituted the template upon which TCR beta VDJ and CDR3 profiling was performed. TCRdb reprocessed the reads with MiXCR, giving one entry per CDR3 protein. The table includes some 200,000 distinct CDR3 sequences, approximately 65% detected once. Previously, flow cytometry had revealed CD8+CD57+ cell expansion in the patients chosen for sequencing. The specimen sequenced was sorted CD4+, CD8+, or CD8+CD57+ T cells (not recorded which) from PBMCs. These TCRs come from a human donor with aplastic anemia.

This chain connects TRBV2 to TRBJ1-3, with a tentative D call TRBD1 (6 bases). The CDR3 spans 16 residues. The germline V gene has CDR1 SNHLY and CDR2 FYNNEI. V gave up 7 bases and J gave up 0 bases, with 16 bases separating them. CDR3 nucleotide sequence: TGTGCCAGCAATGGACAGCAGTTCTCCTCTGGAAACACCATATATTTT. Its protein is CASNGQQFSSGNTIYF.

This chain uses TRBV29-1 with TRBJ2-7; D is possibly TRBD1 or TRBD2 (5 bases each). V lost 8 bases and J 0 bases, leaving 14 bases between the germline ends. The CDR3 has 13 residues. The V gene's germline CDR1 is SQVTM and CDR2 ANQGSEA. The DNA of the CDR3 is TGCAGCAAGCCGGGGACGAGCTCCTACGAGCAGTACTTC. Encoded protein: CSKPGTSSYEQYF.

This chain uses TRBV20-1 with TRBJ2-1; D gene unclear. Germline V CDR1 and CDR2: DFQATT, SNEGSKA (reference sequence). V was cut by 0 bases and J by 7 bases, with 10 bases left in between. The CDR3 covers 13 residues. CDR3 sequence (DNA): TGCAGTGCTAGAGATCCGGTAGGAAATGAGCAGTTCTTC. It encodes CSARDPVGNEQFF.

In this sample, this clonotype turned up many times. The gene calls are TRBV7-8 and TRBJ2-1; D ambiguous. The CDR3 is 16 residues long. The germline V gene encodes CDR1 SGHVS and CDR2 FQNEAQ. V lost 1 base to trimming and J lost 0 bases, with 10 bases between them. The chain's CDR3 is CASSLGVGSSYNEQFF. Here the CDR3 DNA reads TGTGCCAGCAGCTTAGGGGTGGGCAGCTCCTACAATGAGCAGTTCTTC.

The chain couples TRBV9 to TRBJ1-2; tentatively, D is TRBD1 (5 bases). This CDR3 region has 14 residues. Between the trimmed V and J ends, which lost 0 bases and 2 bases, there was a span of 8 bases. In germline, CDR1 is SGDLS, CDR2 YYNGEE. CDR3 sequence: CASSVGQTNYGYTF. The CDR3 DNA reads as TGTGCCAGCAGCGTAGGACAGACGAACTATGGCTACACCTTC.

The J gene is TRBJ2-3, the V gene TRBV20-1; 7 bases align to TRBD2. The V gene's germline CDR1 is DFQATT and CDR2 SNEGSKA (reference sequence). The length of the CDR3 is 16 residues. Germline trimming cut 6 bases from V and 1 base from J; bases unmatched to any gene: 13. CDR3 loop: CSADVGGLAGTDTQYF. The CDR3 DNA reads TGCAGTGCCGATGTGGGCGGGCTAGCGGGCACAGATACGCAGTATTTT.

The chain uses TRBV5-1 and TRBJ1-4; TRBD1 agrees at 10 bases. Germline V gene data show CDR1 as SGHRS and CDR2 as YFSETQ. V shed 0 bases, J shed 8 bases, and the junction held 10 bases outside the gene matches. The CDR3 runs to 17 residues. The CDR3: CASSLGHTGTGDEKLFF. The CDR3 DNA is TGCGCCAGCAGCTTGGGACACACCGGGACAGGGGACGAAAAACTGTTTTTT.

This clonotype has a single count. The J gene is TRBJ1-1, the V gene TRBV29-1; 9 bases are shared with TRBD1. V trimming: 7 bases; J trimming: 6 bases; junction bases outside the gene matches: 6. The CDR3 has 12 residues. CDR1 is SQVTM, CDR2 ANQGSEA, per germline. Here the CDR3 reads CSGRTGVAEAFF. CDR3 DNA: TGCAGCGGTAGGACAGGGGTCGCTGAAGCTTTCTTT. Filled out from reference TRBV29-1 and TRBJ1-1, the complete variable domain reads SAVISQKPSRDICQRGTSLTIQCQVDSQVTMMFWYRQQPGQSLTLIATANQGSEATYESGFVIDKFPISRPNLTFSTLTVSNMSPEDSSIYLCSGRTGVAEAFFGQGTRLTVV.

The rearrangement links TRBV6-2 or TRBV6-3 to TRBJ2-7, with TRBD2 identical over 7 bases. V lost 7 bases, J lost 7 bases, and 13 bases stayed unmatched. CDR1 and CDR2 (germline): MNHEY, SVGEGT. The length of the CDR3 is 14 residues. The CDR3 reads CASTSGGLSGEQYF. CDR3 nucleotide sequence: TGTGCCAGCACCTCGGGAGGCCTATCGGGGGAGCAGTACTTC.

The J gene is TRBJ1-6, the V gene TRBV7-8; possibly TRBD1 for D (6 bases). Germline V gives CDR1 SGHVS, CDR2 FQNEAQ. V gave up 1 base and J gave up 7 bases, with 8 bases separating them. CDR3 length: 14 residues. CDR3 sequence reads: CASSLVQGNSPLHF. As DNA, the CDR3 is TGTGCCAGCAGCTTAGTACAGGGCAATTCACCCCTCCACTTT.

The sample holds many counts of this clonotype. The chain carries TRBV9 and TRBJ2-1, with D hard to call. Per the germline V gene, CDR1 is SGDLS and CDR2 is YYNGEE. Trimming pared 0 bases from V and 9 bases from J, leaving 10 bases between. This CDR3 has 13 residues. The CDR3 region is CASSVGGPSEQFF. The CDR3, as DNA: TGTGCCAGCAGCGTAGGAGGACCGAGTGAGCAGTTCTTC.

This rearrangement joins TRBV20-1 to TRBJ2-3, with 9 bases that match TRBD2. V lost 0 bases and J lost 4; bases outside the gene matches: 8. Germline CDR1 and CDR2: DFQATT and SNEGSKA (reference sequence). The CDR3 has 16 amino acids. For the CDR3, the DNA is TGCAGTGCTAGAGATCTGTTGGCGGGAGGGCCAGATACGCAGTATTTT. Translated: CSARDLLAGGPDTQYF.

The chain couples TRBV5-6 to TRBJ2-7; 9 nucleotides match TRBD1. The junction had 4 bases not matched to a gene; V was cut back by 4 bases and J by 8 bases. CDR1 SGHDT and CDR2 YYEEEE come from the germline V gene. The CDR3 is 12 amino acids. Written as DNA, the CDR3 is TGTGCCAGCAGCGGGACAGGGTCTCAGCAGTACTTC. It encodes CASSGTGSQQYF.

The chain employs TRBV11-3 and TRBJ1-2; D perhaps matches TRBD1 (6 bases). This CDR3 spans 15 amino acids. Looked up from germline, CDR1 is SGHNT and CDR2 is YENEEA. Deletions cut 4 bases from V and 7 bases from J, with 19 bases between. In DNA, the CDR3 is TGTGCCAGCAGCTGGGGGGCTAGTTCCCCTGGTGGCTACACCTTC. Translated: CASSWGASSPGGYTF.

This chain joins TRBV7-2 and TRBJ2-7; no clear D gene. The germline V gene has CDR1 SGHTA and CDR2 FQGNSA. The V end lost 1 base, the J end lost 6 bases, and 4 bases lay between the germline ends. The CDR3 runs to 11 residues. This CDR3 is CASSLDGEQYF. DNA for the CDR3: TGTGCCAGCAGCTTAGATGGCGAGCAGTACTTC.

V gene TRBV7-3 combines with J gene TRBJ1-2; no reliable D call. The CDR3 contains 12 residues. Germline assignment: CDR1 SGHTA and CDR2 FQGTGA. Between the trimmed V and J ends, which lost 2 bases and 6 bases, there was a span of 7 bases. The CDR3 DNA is TGTGCCAGCAGCTTACAGGCAGATGGCTACACCTTC. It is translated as CASSLQADGYTF.

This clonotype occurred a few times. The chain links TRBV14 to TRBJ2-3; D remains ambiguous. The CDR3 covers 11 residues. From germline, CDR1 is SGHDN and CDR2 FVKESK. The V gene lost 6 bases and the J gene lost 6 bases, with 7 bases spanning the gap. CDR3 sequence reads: CASRGLDTQYF. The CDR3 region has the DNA TGTGCCAGCAGGGGGTTGGATACGCAGTATTTT. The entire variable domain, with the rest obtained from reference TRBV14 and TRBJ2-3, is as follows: EAGVTQFPSHSVIEKGQTVTLRCDPISGHDNLYWYRRVMGKEIKFLLHFVKESKQDESGMPNNRFLAERTGGTYSTLKVQPAELEDSGVYFCASRGLDTQYFGPGTRLTVL.

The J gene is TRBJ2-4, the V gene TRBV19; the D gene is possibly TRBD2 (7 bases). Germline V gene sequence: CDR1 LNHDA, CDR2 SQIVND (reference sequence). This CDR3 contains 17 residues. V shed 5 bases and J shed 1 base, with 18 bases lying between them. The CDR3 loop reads CASSASGYRGAKNIQYF. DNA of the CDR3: TGTGCCAGTAGTGCTAGCGGCTATAGGGGGGCCAAAAACATTCAGTACTTC.

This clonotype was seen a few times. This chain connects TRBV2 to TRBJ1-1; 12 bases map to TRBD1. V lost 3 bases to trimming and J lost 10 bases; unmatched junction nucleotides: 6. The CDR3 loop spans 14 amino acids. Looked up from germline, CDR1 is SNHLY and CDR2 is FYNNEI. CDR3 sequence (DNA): TGTGCCAGCAGTGAGGCCGGGACAGGGGGCCGAGCTTTCTTT. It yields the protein CASSEAGTGGRAFF.

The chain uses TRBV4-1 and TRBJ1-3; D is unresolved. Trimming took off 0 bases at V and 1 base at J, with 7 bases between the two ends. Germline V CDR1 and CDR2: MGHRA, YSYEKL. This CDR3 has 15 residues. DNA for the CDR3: TGCGCCAGCAGCCAAGATTTAGGGTCTGGAAACACCATATATTTT. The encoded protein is CASSQDLGSGNTIYF.

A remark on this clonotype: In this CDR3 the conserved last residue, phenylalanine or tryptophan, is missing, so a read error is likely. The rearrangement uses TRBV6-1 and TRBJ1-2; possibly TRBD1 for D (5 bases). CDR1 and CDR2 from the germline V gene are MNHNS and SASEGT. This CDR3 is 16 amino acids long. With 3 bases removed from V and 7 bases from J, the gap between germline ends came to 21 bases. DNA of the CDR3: TGTGCCAGCAGTGACGGGACTAGCGGGGGGGTCTTTGGCTACACCCTC. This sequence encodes CASSDGTSGGVFGYTL.

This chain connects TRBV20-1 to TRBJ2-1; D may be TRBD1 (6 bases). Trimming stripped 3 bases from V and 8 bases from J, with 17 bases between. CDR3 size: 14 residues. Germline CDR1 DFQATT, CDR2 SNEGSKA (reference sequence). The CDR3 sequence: CSARGAARTDEQFF. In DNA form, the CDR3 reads TGCAGTGCTAGGGGGGCGGCACGAACGGATGAGCAGTTCTTC.

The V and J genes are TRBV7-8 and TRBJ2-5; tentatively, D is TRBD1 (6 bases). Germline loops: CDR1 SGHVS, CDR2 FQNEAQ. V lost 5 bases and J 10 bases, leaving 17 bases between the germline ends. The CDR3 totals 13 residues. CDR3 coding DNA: TGTGCCAGCAGCACCATACAGGGAGTGGACCAGTACTTC. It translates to CASSTIQGVDQYF.